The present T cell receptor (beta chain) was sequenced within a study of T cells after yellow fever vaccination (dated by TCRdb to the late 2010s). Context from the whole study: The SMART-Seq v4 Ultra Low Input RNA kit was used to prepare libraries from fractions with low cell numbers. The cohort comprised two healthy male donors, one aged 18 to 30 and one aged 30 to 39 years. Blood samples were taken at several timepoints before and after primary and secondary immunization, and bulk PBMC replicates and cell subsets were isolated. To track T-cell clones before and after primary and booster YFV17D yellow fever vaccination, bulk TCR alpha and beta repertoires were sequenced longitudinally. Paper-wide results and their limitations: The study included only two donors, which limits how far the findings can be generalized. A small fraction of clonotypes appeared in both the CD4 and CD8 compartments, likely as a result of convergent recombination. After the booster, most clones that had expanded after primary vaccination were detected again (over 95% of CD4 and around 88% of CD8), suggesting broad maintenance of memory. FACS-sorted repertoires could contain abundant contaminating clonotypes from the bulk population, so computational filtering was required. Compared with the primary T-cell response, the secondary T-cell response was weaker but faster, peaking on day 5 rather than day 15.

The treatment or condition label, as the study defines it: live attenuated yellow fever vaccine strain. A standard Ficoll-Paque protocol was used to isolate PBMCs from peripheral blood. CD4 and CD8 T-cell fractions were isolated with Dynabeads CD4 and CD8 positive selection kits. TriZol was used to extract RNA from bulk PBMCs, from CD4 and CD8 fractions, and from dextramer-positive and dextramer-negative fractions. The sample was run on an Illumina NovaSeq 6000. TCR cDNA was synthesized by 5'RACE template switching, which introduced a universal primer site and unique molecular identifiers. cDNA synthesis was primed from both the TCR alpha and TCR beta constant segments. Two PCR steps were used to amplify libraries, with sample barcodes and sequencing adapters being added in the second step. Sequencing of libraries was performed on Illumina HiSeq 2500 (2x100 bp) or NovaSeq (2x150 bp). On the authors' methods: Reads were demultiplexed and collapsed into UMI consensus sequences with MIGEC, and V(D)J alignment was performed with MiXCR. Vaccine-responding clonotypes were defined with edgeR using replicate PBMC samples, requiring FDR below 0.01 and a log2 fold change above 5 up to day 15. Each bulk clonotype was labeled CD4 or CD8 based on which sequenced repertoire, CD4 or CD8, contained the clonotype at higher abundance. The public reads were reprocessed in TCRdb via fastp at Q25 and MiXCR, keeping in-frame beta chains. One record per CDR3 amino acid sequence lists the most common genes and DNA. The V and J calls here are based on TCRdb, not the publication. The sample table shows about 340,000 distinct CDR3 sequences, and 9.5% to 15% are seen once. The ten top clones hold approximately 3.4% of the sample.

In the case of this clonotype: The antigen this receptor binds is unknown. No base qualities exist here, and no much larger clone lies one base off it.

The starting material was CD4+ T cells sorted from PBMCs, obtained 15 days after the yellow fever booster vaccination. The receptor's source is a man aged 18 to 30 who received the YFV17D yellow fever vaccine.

The CDR3 protein sequence reads: CASRGQVTFNYGYTF. The DNA sequence is TGCGCCAGCAGGGGACAGGTGACCTTCAACTATGGCTACACCTTC. The V gene is TRBV5-1 and the J gene is TRBJ1-2; 8 bases in the middle match TRBD1. The germline V gene encodes CDR1 SGHRS and CDR2 YFSETQ. The CDR3 spans 15 residues, from the cysteine through the phenylalanine. CDR3 DNA only is kept here, 45 bases in frame from base 1. V is cut back by 5 bases and J by 2 bases, with 8 bases in the junction unmatched.